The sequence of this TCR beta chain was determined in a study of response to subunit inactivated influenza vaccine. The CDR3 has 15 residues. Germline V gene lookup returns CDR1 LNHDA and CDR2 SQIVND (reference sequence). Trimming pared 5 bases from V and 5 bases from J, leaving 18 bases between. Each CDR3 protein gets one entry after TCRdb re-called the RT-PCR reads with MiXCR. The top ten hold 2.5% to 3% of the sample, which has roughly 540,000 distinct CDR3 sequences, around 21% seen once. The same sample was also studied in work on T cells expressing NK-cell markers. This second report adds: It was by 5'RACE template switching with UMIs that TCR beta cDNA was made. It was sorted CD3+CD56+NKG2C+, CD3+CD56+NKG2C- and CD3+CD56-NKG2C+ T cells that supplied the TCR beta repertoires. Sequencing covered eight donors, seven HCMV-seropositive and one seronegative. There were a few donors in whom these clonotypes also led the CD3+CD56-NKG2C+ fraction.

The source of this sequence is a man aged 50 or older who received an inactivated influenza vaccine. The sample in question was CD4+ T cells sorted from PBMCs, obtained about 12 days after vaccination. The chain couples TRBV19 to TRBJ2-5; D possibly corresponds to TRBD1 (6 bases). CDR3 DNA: TGTGCCAGTAGTGAGTCAGGGGTTGGAACGGAGACCCAGTACTTC. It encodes CASSESGVGTETQYF.